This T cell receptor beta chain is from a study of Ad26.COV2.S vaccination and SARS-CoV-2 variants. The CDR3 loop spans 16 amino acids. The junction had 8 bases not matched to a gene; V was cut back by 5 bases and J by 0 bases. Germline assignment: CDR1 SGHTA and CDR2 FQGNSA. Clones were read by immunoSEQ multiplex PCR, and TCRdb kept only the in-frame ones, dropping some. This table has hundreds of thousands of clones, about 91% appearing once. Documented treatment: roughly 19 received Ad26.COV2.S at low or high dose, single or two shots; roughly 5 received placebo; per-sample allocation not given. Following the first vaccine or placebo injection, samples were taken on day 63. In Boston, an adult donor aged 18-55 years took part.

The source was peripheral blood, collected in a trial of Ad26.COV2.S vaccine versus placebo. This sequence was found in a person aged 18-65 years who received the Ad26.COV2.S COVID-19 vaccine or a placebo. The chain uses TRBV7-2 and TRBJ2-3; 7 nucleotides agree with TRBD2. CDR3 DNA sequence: TGTGCCAGCAGCATAATGAGCGGGGCTAGCACAGATACGCAGTATTTT. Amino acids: CASSIMSGASTDTQYF.